The 21 T cell receptor beta chains below come from one sample, sequenced in a study of tumor-infiltrating lymphocytes in primary liver carcinoma. The researchers produced TCR beta cDNA from roughly 550 ng total RNA with a constant-region primer. Slightly modified ARM-PCR served as the procedure for the TCR beta libraries. These libraries came from three rounds of nested multiplex PCR. Use of TRBV1-TRBV30 forward primers with a C-beta reverse primer characterized the first two PCR rounds, which lasted 10 cycles each. TCRdb re-derived calls from the multiplex PCR reads in MiXCR, one entry per CDR3 protein. The sample has more than 150,000 distinct CDR3 sequences, approximately 60% seen once; the top ten hold roughly 76%. Both blood RNA, taken from unsorted whole blood, and germline DNA were extracted. The specimen sequenced was peripheral blood. The receptors were gathered from a man in his forties or fifties with primary liver carcinoma and hepatitis B virus infection.

This clonotype was seen a handful of times. One junction end does not reproduce the germline sequence, and a read error may be involved. This chain joins TRBV7-2 and TRBJ2-3, with TRBD1 matching over 8 bases. The CDR3 is made up of 12 amino acids. Germline V gives CDR1 SGHTA, CDR2 FQGNSA. CDR3 loop: CTSNQGADTQYF. The CDR3 nucleotides are TGTACCAGCAATCAGGGGGCAGATACTCAGTATTTT.

This clonotype has only a few counts. This may stem from a read error, because a much larger clone lies one nucleotide away. CDR3 nucleotide sequence: TGTGTCAGCAGCTTAAGGTATGAGCAGTTCTTC. Amino acids: CVSSLRYEQFF. The gene calls are TRBV11-2 and TRBJ2-1, with unresolved D. The CDR3 extends over 11 amino acids. The germline V gene has CDR1 SGHAT and CDR2 FQNNGV. The whole variable domain, remainder taken from reference TRBV11-2 and TRBJ2-1, is EAGVAQSPRYKIIEKRQSVAFWCNPISGHATLYWYQQILGQGPKLLIQFQNNGVVDDSQLPKDRFSAERLKGVDSTLKIQPAKLEDSAVYLCVSSLRYEQFFGPGTRLTVL.

Details on this clonotype: A junction boundary mismatches the germline segment, possibly from a read error. This sequence joins TRBV11-2 and TRBJ2-7, with a possible D match to TRBD1 (5 bases). CDR3 length equals 13 residues. Germline assignment: CDR1 SGHAT and CDR2 FQNNGV. CDR3 in DNA: TGTGCCAGCAGCCCCGACAGCTCCTACGAGCAGTACTTT. Translated, it gives CASSPDSSYEQYF.

This clonotype has just one count. V gene TRBV7-8 combines with J gene TRBJ2-7, with 12 bases fitting TRBD2. Germline trimming cut 4 bases from V and 2 bases from J; bases unmatched to any gene: 0. CDR3 length: 14 residues. Per the germline V gene, CDR1 is SGHVS and CDR2 is FQNEAQ. In nucleotides, the CDR3 is TGTGCCAGCAGCTCTAGCGGGAGGGCCTACGAGCAGTACTTC. It encodes CASSSSGRAYEQYF.

About this clonotype: Sequence at one end of the junction differs from germline and may be a read error. This chain links TRBV11-2 with TRBJ2-7, with TRBD1 as a possible D gene (5 bases). Germline assignment: CDR1 SGHAT and CDR2 FQNNGV. The CDR3 has 15 amino acids. In DNA, the CDR3 is TGTGCCAGCAGCTTTGCGGCGACAGCATCCTACGAGCAATACTTC. Amino acids: CASSFAATASYEQYF.

This clonotype was seen only a few times. The chain recombines TRBV6-5 with TRBJ2-5; 9 bases are shared with TRBD1. Germline assignment: CDR1 MNHEY and CDR2 SVGAGI. The V and J ends lost 0 bases and 5 bases, in that order; junction bases with no gene match: 1. CDR3 length equals 14 residues. The CDR3 is CASSYSTGGETQYF. CDR3 DNA: TGTGCCAGCAGTTACTCGACAGGGGGGGAGACCCAGTACTTC.

As for this clonotype: Just one base apart from a much larger clone, this may be a read error. The rearrangement uses TRBV6-1 and TRBJ2-7; possibly TRBD2 for D (5 bases). The length of the CDR3 is 11 residues. The V gene lost 6 bases and the J gene lost 6 bases, with 9 bases spanning the gap. The germline gives CDR1 MNHNS, CDR2 SASEGT. CDR3 residues: CASSPDCEQYF. CDR3 in DNA: TGTGCCAGCAGCCCGGACTGCGAGCAGTACTTC.

The chain is built from TRBV4-2 and TRBJ2-1; weak D call: TRBD2 (6 bases). CDR3 length: 15 residues. V was cut by 5 bases and J by 8 bases, with 19 bases left in between. Germline loops: CDR1 LGHNA, CDR2 YNFKEQ. The CDR3 DNA reads TGTGCCAGCAGCGAGAGATTCGGGAGTAGAGATGAGCAGTTCTTC. Amino acid sequence: CASSERFGSRDEQFF.

A note on this clonotype: This clone may be a read error of a much larger clone one base away. The chain is built from TRBV11-2 and TRBJ1-6; 9 bases align to TRBD1. The CDR3 contains 14 residues. Germline CDR1 SGHAT, CDR2 FQNNGV. The CDR3 bases are TGTGCCAGCAGCTACAGACAGGGGGTTTCACCCCCCCACTTT. This sequence encodes CASSYRQGVSPPHF.

This clonotype has more than one count but fewer than ten. The genes are TRBV6-1 and TRBJ2-2; D uncertain. V lost 1 base, J lost 4 bases, and 10 bases lay in between. CDR1 and CDR2 (germline): MNHNS, SASEGT. The CDR3 extends over 15 amino acids. The CDR3 bases are TGTGCCAGCAGTGAAGAAGTGGGTTCCACCGGGGAGCTGTTTTTT. Translation: CASSEEVGSTGELFF.

The chain combines TRBV28 with TRBJ1-1; 8 nucleotides line up with TRBD1. Germline CDR1 MDHEN, CDR2 SYDVKM. Germline trimming cut 2 bases from V and 1 base from J; bases unmatched to any gene: 6. This CDR3 is built from 16 residues. The CDR3 region is CASSLGTGGENTEAFF. CDR3 DNA sequence: TGTGCCAGCAGTTTAGGAACAGGGGGGGAGAACACTGAAGCTTTCTTT.

This sequence joins TRBV28 and TRBJ2-3, with 8 positions matching TRBD2. J gave up 0 bases and V 2 bases, and 4 bases lay outside the gene matches. Germline V CDR1 and CDR2: MDHEN, SYDVKM. The CDR3 runs to 16 residues. CDR3 loop: CASSLVSGRSTDTQYF. The CDR3 DNA sequence: TGTGCCAGCAGTTTAGTCAGCGGGAGAAGCACAGATACGCAGTATTTT.

This clonotype was seen only a few times. The rearrangement uses TRBV12-3 or TRBV12-4 and TRBJ2-7; 9 nucleotides match TRBD1. Trimming cost V 3 bases and J 6 bases; bases outside gene matches: 9. This CDR3 comprises 15 residues. The CDR3 DNA reads TGTGCCAGCAGTTTTAGGGGGACAGGGCTATCCGAGCAGTACTTC. Its protein is CASSFRGTGLSEQYF.

This clonotype has only a few counts. The chain links TRBV30 to TRBJ2-2; TRBD1 aligns across 10 bases. Trimming took 8 bases from V and 3 from J; bases not matched to a gene: 3. Germline loops: CDR1 GTSNPN, CDR2 SVGIG (reference sequence). The CDR3 length is 13 residues. CDR3 region: CAHDRGHTGELFF. The CDR3 DNA is TGTGCCCACGACAGGGGGCACACCGGGGAGCTGTTTTTT.

This clonotype was observed a single time. The chain carries TRBV2 and TRBJ1-1; D gene uncertain. The ends were cut back, 2 bases at V and 4 bases at J, with 11 bases in the middle. The CDR3 covers 14 residues. Germline lookup yields CDR1 SNHLY and CDR2 FYNNEI. In DNA form, the CDR3 reads TGTGCCAGCAGTGAACAAGGGAGTGGCACTGAAGCTTTCTTT. It codes for CASSEQGSGTEAFF. The whole variable domain, remainder taken from reference TRBV2 and TRBJ1-1, is EPEVTQTPSHQVTQMGQEVILRCVPISNHLYFYWYRQILGQKVEFLVSFYNNEISEKSEIFDDQFSVERPDGSNFTLKIRSTKLEDSAMYFCASSEQGSGTEAFFGQGTRLTVV.

This clonotype was seen a single time. This may be a read error, as it is one base from a much larger clone. The J gene is TRBJ2-3, the V gene TRBV6-6, with D possibly being TRBD1 (6 bases). The CDR3 has 14 amino acids. The V gene's germline CDR1 is MNHNY and CDR2 SVGAGI (reference sequence). The CDR3 DNA follows: TGTGCCAGCAGTTCCAAACAGGGATTGGATACGCGGTATTTT. This codes for CASSSKQGLDTRYF.

Concerning this clonotype: Being one base from a much bigger clone, this may be a read error. V is TRBV29-1 and J is TRBJ2-1; 10 positions agree with TRBD2. Germline CDR1 reads SQVTM; CDR2 reads ANQGSEA. CDR3 length: 15 residues. V lost 3 bases to trimming and J lost 7 bases; unmatched junction nucleotides: 9. The CDR3 spells CSVDSGRAVGNEQFF. CDR3 nucleotides: TGCAGCGTTGACAGCGGGAGGGCCGTAGGTAATGAGCAGTTCTTC.

This clonotype showed up many times. The chain recombines TRBV6-1 with TRBJ2-1; D gene uncertain. This CDR3 has 16 residues. The V gene's germline CDR1 is MNHNS and CDR2 SASEGT. Trimming took off 3 bases at V and 0 bases at J, with 12 bases between the two ends. The CDR3 loop is CASSEVYLGSYNEQFF. The CDR3 bases are TGTGCCAGCAGTGAGGTTTACTTGGGCTCCTACAATGAGCAGTTCTTC.

The chain joins TRBV5-1 to TRBJ2-7; D tentatively fits TRBD1 or TRBD2 (5 bases each). The CDR3 has 14 amino acids. Germline V lookup: CDR1 SGHRS, CDR2 YFSETQ. V lost 4 bases and J lost 6, with 17 bases in between. The CDR3 coding sequence is TGCGCCAGCAGCCAGGCCGGGGAAAGGGGCGAGCAGTACTTC. Translated, it gives CASSQAGERGEQYF.

This clonotype was seen repeatedly, ten times or more. The J gene is TRBJ1-6, the V gene TRBV11-2; tentatively, D is TRBD1 (6 bases). CDR1 and CDR2 (germline): SGHAT, FQNNGV. V lost 3 bases to trimming and J lost 7 bases, with 10 bases between them. This CDR3 is 14 amino acids long. CDR3 nucleotides: TGTGCCAGCAGCTTGAACAGGGCCAATTCACCCCTCCACTTT. Its translation is CASSLNRANSPLHF.

This clonotype was counted once. A much more abundant neighbour one base away suggests this may be a read error. The chain employs TRBV11-2 and TRBJ1-2; D gene ambiguous. The CDR3 sequence is 13 residues long. Germline V CDR1 and CDR2: SGHAT, FQNNGV. V was pared by 0 bases and J by 6 bases, with 8 bases between. CDR3 region: CASSLDFGDGYTF. CDR3 sequence (DNA): TGTGCCAGCAGCTTAGATTTTGGGGATGGCTACACCTTC.